One and the same sample provided the 16 T cell receptor beta chains below, sequenced in a study of cytomegalovirus exposure and HLA in healthy donors. PCR involved 60 Vbeta and 13 Jbeta primers. Repertoires were generated with immunoSEQ multiplex PCR, while TCRdb's copy carries only in-frame clones and drops some. The sample carries fewer than 200,000 clones, about four fifths recorded once. The material sequenced was PBMCs. The receptors were gathered from a man younger than 40 in good health and CMV-seronegative.

Remarks on this clone: Other DNA variants within this sample encode the same CDR3. This rearrangement joins TRBV7-9 to TRBJ1-5, with TRBD1 as a possible D gene (6 bases). Between the trimmed V and J ends, which lost 4 bases and 4 bases, there was a span of 11 bases. This CDR3 is built from 14 residues. The V gene's germline CDR1 is SEHNR and CDR2 FQNEAQ (reference sequence). This chain's CDR3 is CASSSLDSNQPQHF. DNA of the CDR3: TGTGCCAGCAGCTCCTTGGACAGTAATCAGCCCCAGCATTTT. The full variable domain, completed using reference TRBV7-9 and TRBJ1-5, is DTGVSQNPRHKITKRGQNVTFRCDPISEHNRLYWYRQTLGQGPEFLTYFQNEAQLEKSRLLSDRFSAERPKGSFSTLEIQRTEQGDSAMYLCASSSLDSNQPQHFGDGTRLSIL.

In this sample, this clone turned up a few times. The rearrangement links TRBV14 to TRBJ1-3; D ambiguous. The CDR3 is 16 amino acids. Trimming took off 3 bases at V and 2 bases at J, with 14 bases between the two ends. Germline V gene sequence: CDR1 SGHDN, CDR2 FVKESK. The chain's CDR3 is CASSHYPRSAGNTIYF. The CDR3 nucleotides read TGTGCCAGCAGCCACTACCCGCGTTCGGCTGGAAACACCATATATTTT.

The genes are TRBV14 and TRBJ2-1; 9 nucleotides agree with TRBD2. V was pared by 6 bases and J by 9 bases, with 9 bases of the junction left unmatched. In germline, CDR1 is SGHDN, CDR2 FVKESK. This CDR3 comprises 14 residues. CDR3 sequence (DNA): TGTGCCAGCAGTATAGCGGGAGAGCGGGGTGAGCAGTTCTTC. Translated: CASSIAGERGEQFF.

The V and J genes are TRBV7-3 and TRBJ2-3, with TRBD2 identical over 8 bases. Germline V gives CDR1 SGHTA, CDR2 FQGTGA. Unmatched junction bases numbered 3, after V lost 0 bases and J lost 7 bases. The CDR3 loop spans 14 amino acids. CDR3 sequence reads: CASSLTGTSYTQYF. The CDR3 bases are TGTGCCAGCAGCTTAACCGGGACTAGTTATACGCAGTATTTT.

The V call is TRBV30, the J call TRBJ2-5; 10 bases map to TRBD2. This CDR3 spans 17 amino acids. Unmatched junction bases numbered 17, after V lost 3 bases and J lost 7 bases. Per germline, CDR1 GTSNPN and CDR2 SVGIG (reference sequence). As DNA, the CDR3 is TGTGCCTGGAGCGAAGAATCCAGCGGGGGGGCTCGGGTGACCCAGTACTTC. This gives the protein CAWSEESSGGARVTQYF.

This chain links TRBV7-3 with TRBJ2-5; a weak D match, TRBD2 (7 bases). This CDR3 contains 15 residues. Germline V gene lookup returns CDR1 SGHTA and CDR2 FQGTGA. V gave up 0 bases and J gave up 1 base, with 9 bases separating them. The DNA for the CDR3 is TGTGCCAGCAGCTTAACCGGGGGGCTCCAAGAGACCCAGTACTTC. It translates to CASSLTGGLQETQYF.

The rearrangement uses TRBV7-8 and TRBJ1-5; weak D call: TRBD1 (5 bases). This CDR3 is built from 14 residues. Trimming left V 4 bases short and J 7 bases short, with 14 bases between. The germline V gene has CDR1 SGHVS and CDR2 FQNEAQ. This chain's CDR3 is CASSSDSFGQPQHF. Here the CDR3 DNA reads TGTGCCAGCAGCTCCGACAGTTTCGGGCAGCCCCAGCATTTT.

This chain uses TRBV6-4 with TRBJ1-5, with unresolved D. The CDR3 is made up of 14 amino acids. V lost 6 bases and J 0 bases, leaving 9 bases between the germline ends. Germline V gene sequence: CDR1 MRHNA, CDR2 SNTAGT. The CDR3 nucleotides read TGTGCCAGCAGCTCTAGAAATAGCAATCAGCCCCAGCATTTT. The encoded protein is CASSSRNSNQPQHF.

This clone was counted a few times. The V call is TRBV6-6, the J call TRBJ1-4; D uncertain. The CDR3 is 14 residues long. The V and J ends lost 0 bases and 8 bases respectively, with 10 bases between them. Germline CDR1 reads MNHNY; CDR2 reads SVGAGI (reference sequence). CDR3 in amino acids: CASSYSSMAEKLFF. The CDR3 DNA sequence: TGTGCCAGCAGTTACTCGTCGATGGCCGAAAAACTGTTTTTT.

The CDR3 DNA reads TGTGCCAGCAGCCCTCGCGGAGGGATGACGGATACGCAGTATTTT. This codes for CASSPRGGMTDTQYF. This sequence joins TRBV7-9 and TRBJ2-3; D might be TRBD2 (6 bases). The CDR3 runs 15 residues. V dropped 5 bases and J dropped 6 bases, with 18 bases sitting between them. Germline V gives CDR1 SEHNR, CDR2 FQNEAQ (reference sequence).

The genes are TRBV6-1 and TRBJ1-1; 7 positions agree with TRBD1. J lost 4 bases, V lost 3 bases, and 14 bases had no gene match. From germline, CDR1 is MNHNS and CDR2 SASEGT. This CDR3 region has 17 residues. For the CDR3, the DNA is TGTGCCAGCAGTGAGCGACGACAGGGACGCATGGGCACTGAAGCTTTCTTT. This translates into CASSERRQGRMGTEAFF.

The chain joins TRBV11-2 to TRBJ1-3; D might be TRBD1 (5 bases). Germline CDR1 reads SGHAT; CDR2 reads FQNNGV. There are 16 residues in the CDR3. V lost 1 base and J lost 2, with 12 bases in between. The CDR3 protein is CASSLAVPGPGNTIYF. In DNA, the CDR3 is TGTGCCAGCAGCTTAGCTGTGCCAGGGCCTGGAAACACCATATATTTT.

The chain couples TRBV18 to TRBJ1-5, with 10 nucleotides matching TRBD1. The germline gives CDR1 KGHSH, CDR2 LQKENI. The CDR3 extends over 16 amino acids. With V trimmed by 3 bases and J by 7 bases, 9 bases remained unmatched. CDR3 in amino acids: CASSPTGGERNQPQHF. The CDR3 DNA reads TGTGCCAGCTCACCGACAGGGGGCGAAAGGAACCAGCCCCAGCATTTT.

This clone was picked up a small number of times. The chain combines TRBV30 with TRBJ2-7; 10 nucleotides agree with TRBD1. V shed 0 bases and J 3 bases; nucleotides not matched to a gene: 5. The CDR3 is made up of 15 amino acids. Germline-derived CDR1 and CDR2 are GTSNPN and SVGIG (reference sequence). This CDR3 is CAWSVRDRGIYEQYF. Here the CDR3 DNA reads TGTGCCTGGAGTGTCCGGGACAGGGGCATCTACGAGCAGTACTTC.

This chain joins TRBV5-1 and TRBJ1-2; a weak D match, TRBD1 (5 bases). V was cut by 1 base and J by 0 bases, with 10 bases left in between. Germline V gives CDR1 SGHRS, CDR2 YFSETQ. The CDR3 covers 15 residues. The CDR3 is CASSLTGGTNYGYTF. DNA for the CDR3: TGCGCCAGCAGCTTGACCGGGGGGACTAACTATGGCTACACCTTC.

The count of this clone is one. The chain recombines TRBV28 with TRBJ1-2; D gene uncertain. The CDR3 sequence is 12 residues long. Trimming removed 2 bases at V and 5 bases at J, with 6 bases between. Germline lookup yields CDR1 MDHEN and CDR2 SYDVKM. CDR3 residues: CASSLNSYGYTF. The CDR3 nucleotides are TGTGCCAGCAGTTTAAACAGTTATGGCTACACCTTC.